This TCR beta chain appears in the sequencing data of a study of coeliac disease. Data came from immunoSEQ multiplex PCR; TCRdb stores just in-frame clones and leaves some out. The repertoire holds approximately 3,500 clones, with around 68% as singletons. The study, taken as a whole, reports: Lower clonality than controls marked TRB and TRG repertoires from active celiac intraepithelial and lamina propria samples. The authors judged this method unsuitable for unbiased gliadin-specific T cell detection. Only 1 of 6 controls, but about 45% of the 18 coeliac samples, showed published gliadin-specific TRB sequences.

As concerns this clone: The antigen remains undetermined.

V was pared by 1 base and J by 4 bases, with 4 bases of the junction left unmatched. The CDR3 consists of 15 residues. The germline CDR1 and CDR2 sequences are SEHNR and FQNEAQ (reference sequence). The source material was lymphocytes from the gut lamina propria. The origin of this receptor is a man aged 80 or over without celiac disease. The chain recombines TRBV7-9 with TRBJ1-1; 9 nucleotides match TRBD1. For the CDR3, the DNA is TGTGCCAGCAGCTTAGTACAGGGGGCGGTCACTGAAGCTTTCTTT. Translating it yields CASSLVQGAVTEAFF.